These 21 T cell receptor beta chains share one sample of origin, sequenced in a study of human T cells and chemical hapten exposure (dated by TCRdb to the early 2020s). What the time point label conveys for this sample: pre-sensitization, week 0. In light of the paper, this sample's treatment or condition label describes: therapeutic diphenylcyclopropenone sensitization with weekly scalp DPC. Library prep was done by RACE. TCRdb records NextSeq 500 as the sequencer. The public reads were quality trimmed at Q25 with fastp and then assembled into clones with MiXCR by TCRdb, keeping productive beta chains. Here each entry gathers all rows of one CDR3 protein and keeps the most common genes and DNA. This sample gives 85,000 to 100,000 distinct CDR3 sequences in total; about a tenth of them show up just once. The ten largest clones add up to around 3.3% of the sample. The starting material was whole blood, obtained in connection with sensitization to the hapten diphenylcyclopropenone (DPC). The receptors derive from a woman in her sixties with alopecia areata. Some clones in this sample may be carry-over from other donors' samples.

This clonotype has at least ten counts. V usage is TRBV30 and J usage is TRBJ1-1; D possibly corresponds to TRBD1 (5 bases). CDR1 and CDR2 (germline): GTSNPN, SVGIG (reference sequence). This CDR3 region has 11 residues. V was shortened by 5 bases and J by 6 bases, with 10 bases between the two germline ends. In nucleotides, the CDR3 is TGTGCCTGGGTCTCGGGACCTGAAGCTTTCTTT. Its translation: CAWVSGPEAFF.

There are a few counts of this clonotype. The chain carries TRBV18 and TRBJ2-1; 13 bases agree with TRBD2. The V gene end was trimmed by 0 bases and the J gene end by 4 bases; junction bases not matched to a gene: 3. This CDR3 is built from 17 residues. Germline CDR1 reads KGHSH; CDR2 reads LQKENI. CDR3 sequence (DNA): TGTGCCAGCTCACCACCGACTAGCGGGGGGTTATACAATGAGCAGTTCTTC. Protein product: CASSPPTSGGLYNEQFF.

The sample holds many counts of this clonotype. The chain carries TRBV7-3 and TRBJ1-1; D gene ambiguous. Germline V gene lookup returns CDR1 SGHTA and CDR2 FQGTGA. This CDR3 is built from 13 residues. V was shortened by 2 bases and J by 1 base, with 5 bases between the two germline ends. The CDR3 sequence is CASSLSGNTEAFF. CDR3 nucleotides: TGTGCCAGCAGCTTATCAGGGAACACTGAAGCTTTCTTT.

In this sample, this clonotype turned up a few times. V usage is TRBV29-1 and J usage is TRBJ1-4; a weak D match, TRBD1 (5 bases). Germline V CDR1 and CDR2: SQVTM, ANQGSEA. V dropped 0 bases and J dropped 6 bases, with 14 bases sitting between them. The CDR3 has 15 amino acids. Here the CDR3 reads CSVEDRGGADEKLFF. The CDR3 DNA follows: TGCAGCGTTGAAGATCGAGGAGGGGCTGATGAAAAACTGTTTTTT.

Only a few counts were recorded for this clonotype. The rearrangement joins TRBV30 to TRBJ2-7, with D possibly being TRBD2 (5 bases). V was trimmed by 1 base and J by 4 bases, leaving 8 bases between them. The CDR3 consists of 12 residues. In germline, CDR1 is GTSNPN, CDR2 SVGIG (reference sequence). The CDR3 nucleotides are TGTGCCTGGAGTGCGGACTGGTACGAGCAGTACTTC. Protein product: CAWSADWYEQYF.

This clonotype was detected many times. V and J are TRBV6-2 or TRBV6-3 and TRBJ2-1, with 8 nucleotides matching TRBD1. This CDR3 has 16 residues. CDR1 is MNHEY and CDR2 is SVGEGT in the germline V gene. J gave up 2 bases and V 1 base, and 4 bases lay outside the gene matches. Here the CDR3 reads CASSYLDRGPYNEQFF. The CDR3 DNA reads TGTGCCAGCAGTTACTTAGACAGGGGTCCCTACAATGAGCAGTTCTTC.

This CDR3 reads CASNSPGGSNSYNSPLHF. The CDR3 DNA reads as TGTGCCAGCAACTCTCCAGGGGGGTCGAACTCCTATAATTCACCCCTCCACTTT. The chain couples TRBV11-2 to TRBJ1-6; 7 nucleotides align to TRBD1. The V gene end was trimmed by 7 bases and the J gene end by 0 bases; junction bases not matched to a gene: 12. This CDR3 contains 18 residues. Germline CDR1 SGHAT, CDR2 FQNNGV.

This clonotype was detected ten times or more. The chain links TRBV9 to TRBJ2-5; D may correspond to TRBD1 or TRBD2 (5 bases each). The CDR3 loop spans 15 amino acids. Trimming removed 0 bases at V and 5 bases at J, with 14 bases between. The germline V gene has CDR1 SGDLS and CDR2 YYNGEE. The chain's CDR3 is CASSVATASGETQYF. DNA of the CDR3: TGTGCCAGCAGCGTAGCGACAGCGTCGGGGGAGACCCAGTACTTC. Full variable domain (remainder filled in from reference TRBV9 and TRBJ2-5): DSGVTQTPKHLITATGQRVTLRCSPRSGDLSVYWYQQSLDQGLQFLIQYYNGEERAKGNILERFSAQQFPDLHSELNLSSLELGDSALYFCASSVATASGETQYFGPGTRLLVL.

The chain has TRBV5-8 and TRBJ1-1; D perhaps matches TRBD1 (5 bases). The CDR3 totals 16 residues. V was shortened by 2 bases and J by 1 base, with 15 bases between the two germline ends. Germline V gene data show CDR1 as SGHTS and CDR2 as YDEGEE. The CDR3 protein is CASSLDADRKNTEAFF. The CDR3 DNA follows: TGTGCCAGCAGCTTAGACGCCGACAGAAAGAACACTGAAGCTTTCTTT.

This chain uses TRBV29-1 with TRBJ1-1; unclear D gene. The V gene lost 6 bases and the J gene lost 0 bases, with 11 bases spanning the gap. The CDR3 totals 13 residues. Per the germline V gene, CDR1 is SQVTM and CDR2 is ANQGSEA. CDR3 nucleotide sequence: TGCAGCGTACGGGTATCCATGAACACTGAAGCTTTCTTT. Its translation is CSVRVSMNTEAFF. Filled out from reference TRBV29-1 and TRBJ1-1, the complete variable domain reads SAVISQKPSRDICQRGTSLTIQCQVDSQVTMMFWYRQQPGQSLTLIATANQGSEATYESGFVIDKFPISRPNLTFSTLTVSNMSPEDSSIYLCSVRVSMNTEAFFGQGTRLTVV.

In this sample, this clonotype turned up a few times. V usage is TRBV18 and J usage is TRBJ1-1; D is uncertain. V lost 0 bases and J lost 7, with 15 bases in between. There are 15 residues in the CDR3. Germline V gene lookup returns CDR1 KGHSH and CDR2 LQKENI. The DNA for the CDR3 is TGTGCCAGCTCACCACCGGCCCGGGTGATTGATGAAGCTTTCTTT. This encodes CASSPPARVIDEAFF.

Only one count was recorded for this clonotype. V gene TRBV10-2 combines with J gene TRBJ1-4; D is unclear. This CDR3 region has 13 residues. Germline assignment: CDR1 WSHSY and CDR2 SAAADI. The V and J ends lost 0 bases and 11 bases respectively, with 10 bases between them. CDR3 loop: CASSESSQTKLFF. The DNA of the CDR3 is TGCGCCAGCAGTGAGTCGTCTCAGACTAAACTGTTTTTT.

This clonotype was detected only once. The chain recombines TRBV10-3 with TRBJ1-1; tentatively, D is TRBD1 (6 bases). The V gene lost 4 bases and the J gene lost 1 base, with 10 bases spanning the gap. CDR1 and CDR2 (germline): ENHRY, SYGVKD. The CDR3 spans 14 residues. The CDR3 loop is CAISGQGKNTEAFF. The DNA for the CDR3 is TGTGCCATCAGTGGGCAGGGGAAGAACACTGAAGCTTTCTTT.

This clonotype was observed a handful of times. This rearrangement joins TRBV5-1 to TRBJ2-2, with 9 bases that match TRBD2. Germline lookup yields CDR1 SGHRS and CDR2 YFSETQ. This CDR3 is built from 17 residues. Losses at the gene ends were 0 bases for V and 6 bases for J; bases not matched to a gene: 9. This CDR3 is CASSLVVLAGFPGELFF. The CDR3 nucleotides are TGCGCCAGCAGCTTGGTGGTTCTAGCGGGGTTTCCCGGGGAGCTGTTTTTT.

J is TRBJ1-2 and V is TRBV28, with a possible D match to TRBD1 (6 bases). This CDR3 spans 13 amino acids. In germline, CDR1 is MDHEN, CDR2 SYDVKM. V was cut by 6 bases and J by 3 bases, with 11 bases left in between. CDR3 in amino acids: CASSTTGYYGYTF. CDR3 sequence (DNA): TGTGCCAGCAGCACGACAGGATACTATGGCTACACCTTC.

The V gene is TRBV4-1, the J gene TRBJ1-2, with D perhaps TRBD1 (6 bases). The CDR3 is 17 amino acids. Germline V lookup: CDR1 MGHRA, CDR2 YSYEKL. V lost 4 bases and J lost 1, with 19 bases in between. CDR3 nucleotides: TGCGCCAGCAGCCCATACCGGACAGTCGATGGTAACTATGGCTACACCTTC. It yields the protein CASSPYRTVDGNYGYTF.

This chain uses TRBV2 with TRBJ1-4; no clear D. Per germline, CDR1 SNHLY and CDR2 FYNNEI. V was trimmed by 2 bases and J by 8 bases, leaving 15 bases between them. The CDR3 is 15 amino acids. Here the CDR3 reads CASSERLTPGEKLFF. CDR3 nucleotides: TGTGCCAGCAGTGAACGGCTGACACCGGGGGAAAAACTGTTTTTT.

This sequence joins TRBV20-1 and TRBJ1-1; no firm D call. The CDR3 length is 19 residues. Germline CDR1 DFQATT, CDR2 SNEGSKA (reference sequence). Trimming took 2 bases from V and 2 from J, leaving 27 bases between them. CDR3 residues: CSARWSAQRQNYRNTEAFF. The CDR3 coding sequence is TGCAGTGCTAGATGGTCCGCTCAACGCCAAAATTATAGAAACACTGAAGCTTTCTTT.

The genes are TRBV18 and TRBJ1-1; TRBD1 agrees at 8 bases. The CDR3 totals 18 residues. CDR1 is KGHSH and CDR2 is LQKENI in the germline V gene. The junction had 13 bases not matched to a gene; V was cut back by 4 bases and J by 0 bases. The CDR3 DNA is TGTGCCAGCTCACGCCCTGGGACAGGACAACTCATGAACACTGAAGCTTTCTTT. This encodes CASSRPGTGQLMNTEAFF.

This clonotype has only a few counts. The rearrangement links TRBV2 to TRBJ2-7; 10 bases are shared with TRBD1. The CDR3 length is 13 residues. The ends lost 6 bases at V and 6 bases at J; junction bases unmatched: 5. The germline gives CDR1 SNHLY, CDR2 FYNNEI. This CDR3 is CASRGTGVPEQYF. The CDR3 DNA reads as TGTGCCAGCAGGGGGACAGGGGTCCCCGAGCAGTACTTC.

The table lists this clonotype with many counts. The CDR3 reads CASSSARTGIYGYTF. For the CDR3, the DNA is TGTGCCAGCAGCTCAGCCCGGACAGGGATCTATGGCTACACCTTC. This chain joins TRBV7-6 and TRBJ1-2, with 8 bases that match TRBD1. V gave up 4 bases and J gave up 4 bases; unmatched junction bases: 8. The germline V gene encodes CDR1 SGHVS and CDR2 FNYEAQ. The CDR3 totals 15 residues.